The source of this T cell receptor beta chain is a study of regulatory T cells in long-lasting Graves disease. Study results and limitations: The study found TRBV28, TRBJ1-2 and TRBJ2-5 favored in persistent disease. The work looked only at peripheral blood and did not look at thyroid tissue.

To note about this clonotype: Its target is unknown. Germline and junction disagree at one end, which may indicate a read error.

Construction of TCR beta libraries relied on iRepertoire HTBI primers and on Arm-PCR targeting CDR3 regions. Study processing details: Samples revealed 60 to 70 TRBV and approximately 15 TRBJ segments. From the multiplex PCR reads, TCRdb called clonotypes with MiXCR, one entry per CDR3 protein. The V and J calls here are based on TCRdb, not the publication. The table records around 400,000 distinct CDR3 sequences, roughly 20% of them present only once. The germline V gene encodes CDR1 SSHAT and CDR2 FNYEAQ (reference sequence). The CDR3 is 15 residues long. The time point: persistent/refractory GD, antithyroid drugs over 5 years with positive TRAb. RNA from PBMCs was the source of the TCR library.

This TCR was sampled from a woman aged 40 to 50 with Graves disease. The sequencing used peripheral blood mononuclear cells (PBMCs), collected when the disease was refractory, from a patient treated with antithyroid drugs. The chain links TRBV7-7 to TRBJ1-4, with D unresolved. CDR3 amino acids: CASSLGPGASGKLFF. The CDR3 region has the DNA TGTGCTAGCAGCTTAGGTCCCGGAGCGTCCGGAAAACTGTTTTTT.